These 9 T cell receptor beta chains were all obtained from the same sample, sequenced in a study of shared clonotypes between healthy human individuals. This table comes from immunoSEQ multiplex PCR, and its TCRdb copy is limited to in-frame clones, with some not included. The sample has about 380,000 clones, approximately 96% seen once. Material: memory CD8+ T cells sorted from blood. The subset here: CD45RO+ cells pooled with CCR7-negative TemRA cells. The source of these receptors is a man aged 25-40 years in good health.

V is TRBV6-6 and J is TRBJ2-2; D gene ambiguous. This CDR3 is 15 amino acids long. Germline V gene sequence: CDR1 MNHNY, CDR2 SVGAGI (reference sequence). V lost 0 bases to trimming and J lost 0 bases, with 5 bases between them. The CDR3 sequence: CASSYSRSNTGELFF. In DNA, the CDR3 is TGTGCCAGCAGTTACTCGCGATCGAACACCGGGGAGCTGTTTTTT.

This chain uses TRBV10-2 with TRBJ2-1; D is uncertain. V was clipped by 6 bases and J by 3 bases, with 9 bases between them. The length of the CDR3 is 13 residues. Germline lookup yields CDR1 WSHSY and CDR2 SAAADI. The DNA for the CDR3 is TGCGCCAGCAGAGCAATTCGCTACAATGAGCAGTTCTTC. This encodes CASRAIRYNEQFF.

This clone was seen just once. This rearrangement joins TRBV10-3 to TRBJ1-2; 11 nucleotides line up with TRBD1. Germline V CDR1 and CDR2: ENHRY, SYGVKD. V dropped 4 bases and J dropped 4; count of bases not matched to a gene: 2. The CDR3 extends over 14 amino acids. The CDR3 bases are TGTGCCATCAGTGGGACAGGGGGCAGCTATGGCTACACCTTC. Translation: CAISGTGGSYGYTF.

The V call is TRBV5-4, the J call TRBJ2-7; 11 positions match TRBD2. With 2 bases clipped from V and 3 bases from J, the junction kept 4 bases outside the gene matches. Germline CDR1 SGHNT, CDR2 YYREEE (reference sequence). The CDR3 is made up of 15 amino acids. This CDR3 is CASSLGTSGLYEQYF. The CDR3 DNA reads TGTGCCAGCAGCTTAGGGACTAGCGGCCTCTACGAGCAGTACTTC.

The chain carries TRBV9 and TRBJ2-2; TRBD2 might be the D (6 bases). The V gene's germline CDR1 is SGDLS and CDR2 YYNGEE. The ends were cut back, 0 bases at V and 4 bases at J, with 13 bases in the middle. The CDR3 contains 16 residues. CDR3 in DNA: TGTGCCAGCAGCGTAGGGGGACTCAACCCCACCGGGGAGCTGTTTTTT. Translating gives CASSVGGLNPTGELFF.

J is TRBJ2-1 and V is TRBV14; D might be TRBD2 (6 bases). V lost 3 bases, J lost 2 bases, and 17 bases lay in between. The CDR3 has 17 amino acids. Germline V CDR1 and CDR2: SGHDN, FVKESK. CDR3 DNA sequence: TGTGCCAGCAGCCAGGATGGACGGAGGGCGACCTACAATGAGCAGTTCTTC. It is translated as CASSQDGRRATYNEQFF.

The genes are TRBV6-1 and TRBJ2-3; perhaps D is TRBD1 or TRBD2 (5 bases each). Trimming pared 3 bases from V and 2 bases from J, leaving 9 bases between. This CDR3 comprises 14 residues. Germline CDR1 is MNHNS and CDR2 is SASEGT. CDR3 in DNA: TGTGCCAGCAGTGACCGGGACCCCACAGATACGCAGTATTTT. This encodes CASSDRDPTDTQYF.

The rearrangement uses TRBV5-6 and TRBJ2-3, with TRBD1 matching over 8 bases. The CDR3 sequence is 15 residues long. Germline trimming cut 2 bases from V and 2 bases from J; bases unmatched to any gene: 4. The germline V gene encodes CDR1 SGHDT and CDR2 YYEEEE. CDR3 sequence reads: CASSFGQGVTDTQYF. The DNA of the CDR3 is TGTGCCAGCAGCTTTGGACAGGGTGTCACAGATACGCAGTATTTT.

The chain employs TRBV4-2 and TRBJ2-4; D is undetermined. The CDR3 totals 16 residues. V was clipped by 1 base and J by 0 bases, with 10 bases between them. The germline gives CDR1 LGHNA, CDR2 YNFKEQ. CDR3 loop: CASSQVWSLAKNIQYF. CDR3 nucleotide sequence: TGTGCCAGCAGCCAAGTTTGGAGCTTAGCCAAAAACATTCAGTACTTC.